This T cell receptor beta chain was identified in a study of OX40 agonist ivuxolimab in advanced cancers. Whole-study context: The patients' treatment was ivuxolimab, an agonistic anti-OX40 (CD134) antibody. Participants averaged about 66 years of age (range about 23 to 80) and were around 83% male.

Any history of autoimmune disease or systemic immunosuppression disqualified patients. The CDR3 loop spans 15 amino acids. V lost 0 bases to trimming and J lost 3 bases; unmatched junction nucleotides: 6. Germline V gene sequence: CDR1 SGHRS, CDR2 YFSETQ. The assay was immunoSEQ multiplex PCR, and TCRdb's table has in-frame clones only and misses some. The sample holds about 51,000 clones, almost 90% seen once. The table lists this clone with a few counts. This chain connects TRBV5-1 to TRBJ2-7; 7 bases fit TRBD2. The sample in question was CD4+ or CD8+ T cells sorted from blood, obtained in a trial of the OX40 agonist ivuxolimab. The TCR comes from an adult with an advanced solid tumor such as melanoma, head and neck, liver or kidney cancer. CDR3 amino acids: CASSLVRRGNYEQYF. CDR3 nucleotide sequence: TGCGCCAGCAGCTTGGTTCGGCGGGGGAACTACGAGCAGTACTTC.